This T cell receptor beta chain was identified in a study of cytomegalovirus exposure and HLA in healthy donors. Study findings and constraints: In presence/absence analyses, roughly uniform sequencing depth across donors was assumed. Under in vitro conditions, a few CMV-associated chains were confirmed as specific for CMV antigens. The study carried out a later analysis of TCR beta sequences. It associated about 15,000 of them with specific HLA alleles at a false discovery rate of 0.05. A later analysis showed TCR association rates differing by HLA locus, peaking at DRB1 and lowest at HLA-C.

In regard to this clone: What it recognizes is unknown.

With V trimmed by 1 base and J by 8 bases, 8 bases remained unmatched. The CDR3 is 15 amino acids. Germline V gene lookup returns CDR1 LGHNA and CDR2 YNFKEQ. The PCR contained 60 Vbeta and 13 Jbeta primers. Assay: immunoSEQ multiplex PCR; the TCRdb copy retains only in-frame clones and omits some. The sample has approximately 120,000 clones; 70% to 80% are singletons. The sequence derives from a man in his fifties or sixties in good health and CMV-seronegative. The specimen was PBMCs. The chain has TRBV4-2 and TRBJ2-1; TRBD2 aligns across 7 bases. CDR3 protein: CASSQGDGEGHEQFF. CDR3 DNA sequence: TGTGCCAGCAGCCAAGGGGACGGGGAGGGTCATGAGCAGTTCTTC.